Each of the 20 T cell receptor beta chains below was sequenced from the same sample in a study of T cells of healthy individuals (dated by TCRdb to the late 2010s). Library preparation used 5' RACE. The data were produced on an Illumina MiSeq. TCRdb's own reprocessing of the public reads used fastp at Q25 and MiXCR and kept productive beta chains. Records with the same CDR3 protein are collapsed into one entry carrying the most frequent genes and DNA. This sample has about 96,000 distinct CDR3 sequences in its table, and around 17% of those were observed once. The ten biggest clones cover under 7.5% of the sample. The receptor source for this set is a human donor in good health.

This clonotype was counted once. V gene TRBV24-1 combines with J gene TRBJ2-1; maybe TRBD2 (5 bases). CDR3 length equals 14 residues. Germline CDR1 is KGHDR and CDR2 is SFDVKD. The ends were cut back, 2 bases at V and 5 bases at J, with 9 bases in the middle. The CDR3 nucleotides read TGTGCCACCAGTGATTCGCGGACTCACAATGAGCAGTTCTTC. This encodes CATSDSRTHNEQFF.

The V call is TRBV4-3, the J call TRBJ2-3, with 9 positions matching TRBD1. The V gene's germline CDR1 is LGHNA and CDR2 YSLEER. Trimming at V came to 4 bases and at J to 0 bases, leaving 2 bases not matched to a gene. CDR3 length: 15 amino acids. The CDR3 DNA reads as TGCGCCAGCAGCCGAGGGACAGGGAGCACAGATACGCAGTATTTT. Its protein product is CASSRGTGSTDTQYF.

This clonotype has a handful of counts. The chain has TRBV3-1 and TRBJ2-3; D might be TRBD2 (6 bases). This CDR3 has 17 residues. Deletions cut 0 bases from V and 0 bases from J, with 13 bases between. Germline V gene sequence: CDR1 LGHDT, CDR2 YNNKEL (reference sequence). CDR3 sequence reads: CASSQDWLATSTDTQYF. Here the CDR3 DNA reads TGTGCCAGCAGCCAAGATTGGCTAGCGACCAGCACAGATACGCAGTATTTT.

This clonotype was seen ten or more times. The chain is built from TRBV20-1 and TRBJ2-3, with D perhaps TRBD1 (6 bases). Per germline, CDR1 DFQATT and CDR2 SNEGSKA (reference sequence). The CDR3 length is 15 residues. Trimming shortened V by 5 bases and J by 1 base, and 16 bases separated the two germline ends. As DNA, the CDR3 is TGCAGTGCTGGAAGAACAGGGCCCCGCACAGATACGCAGTATTTT. Protein sequence: CSAGRTGPRTDTQYF.

This clonotype was detected ten times or more. CDR3: CASSQGNSPLHF. CDR3 DNA sequence: TGTGCCAGCAGCCAAGGGAATTCACCCCTCCACTTT. The chain combines TRBV3-1 with TRBJ1-6; D is undetermined. Germline-derived CDR1 and CDR2 are LGHDT and YNNKEL (reference sequence). The CDR3 contains 12 residues. The V gene lost 1 base and the J gene lost 7 bases, with 2 bases spanning the gap. Based on the CDR3 plus reference TRBV3-1 and TRBJ1-6, the full variable domain is DTAVSQTPKYLVTQMGNDKSIKCEQNLGHDTMYWYKQDSKKFLKIMFSYNNKELIINETVPNRFSPKSPDKAHLNLHINSLELGDSAVYFCASSQGNSPLHFGNGTRLTVT.

This clonotype came up a few times. At one end, the junction sequence differs from germline, possibly due to a read error. The chain recombines TRBV7-9 with TRBJ1-4; a possible D gene is TRBD1 (6 bases). Germline V CDR1 and CDR2: SEHNR, FQNEAQ (reference sequence). The CDR3 covers 16 residues. The CDR3 DNA sequence: TGTGCGAGCAAGTTAGACAGGCGGGGCTCCAATGAAAAACTGTTTTTT. Protein product: CASKLDRRGSNEKLFF.

This chain joins TRBV12-3 or TRBV12-4 and TRBJ2-6; D gene unclear. The CDR3 has 15 residues. V shed 1 base and J shed 0 bases, with 4 bases lying between them. The CDR3 region has the DNA TGTGCCAGCAGTTTAGGTTCCTCTGGGGCCAACGTCCTGACTTTC. Translated: CASSLGSSGANVLTF.

The chain joins TRBV28 to TRBJ2-7; 12 nucleotides align to TRBD2. Germline V CDR1 and CDR2: MDHEN, SYDVKM. The CDR3 has 14 residues. V shed 7 bases, J shed 6 bases, and the junction held 7 bases outside the gene matches. CDR3 sequence: CASNLAGGPREQYF. For the CDR3, the DNA is TGTGCCAGCAACCTAGCGGGAGGGCCTCGCGAGCAGTACTTC.

The chain is built from TRBV2 and TRBJ1-1; D is undetermined. The CDR3 sequence is 12 residues long. V shed 7 bases and J shed 1 base, with 7 bases lying between them. From germline, CDR1 is SNHLY and CDR2 FYNNEI. DNA of the CDR3: TGTGCCAGCACATTTACGAACACTGAAGCTTTCTTT. As protein: CASTFTNTEAFF.

This clonotype was picked up a small number of times. V is TRBV29-1 and J is TRBJ2-7; D is unclear. CDR1 is SQVTM, CDR2 ANQGSEA, per germline. V lost 0 bases and J 9 bases, leaving 15 bases between the germline ends. The CDR3 is 13 residues long. The CDR3 region is CSVEEVGRNVQYF. In DNA form, the CDR3 reads TGCAGCGTTGAAGAAGTGGGCAGAAATGTGCAGTACTTC.

In this sample, this clonotype turned up a few times. The chain combines TRBV28 with TRBJ2-3, with 9 bases identical to TRBD2. Germline CDR1 reads MDHEN; CDR2 reads SYDVKM. The CDR3 is made up of 16 amino acids. V lost 4 bases to trimming and J lost 0 bases; unmatched junction nucleotides: 5. CDR3 sequence: CASSSWTSESTDTQYF. CDR3 coding DNA: TGTGCCAGCAGTTCTTGGACTAGCGAAAGCACAGATACGCAGTATTTT.

This clonotype was detected ten times or more. This rearrangement joins TRBV20-1 to TRBJ1-1; possibly TRBD1 for D (6 bases). This CDR3 has 15 residues. Looked up from germline, CDR1 is DFQATT and CDR2 is SNEGSKA (reference sequence). The germline V and J ends were trimmed by 2 bases and 3 bases, with 16 bases remaining between them. The CDR3 loop is CSARFRGGAYTEAFF. CDR3 DNA: TGCAGTGCTAGATTCCGGGGGGGGGCGTACACTGAAGCTTTCTTT.

V is TRBV28 and J is TRBJ1-2; D might be TRBD1 (6 bases). Germline CDR1 reads MDHEN; CDR2 reads SYDVKM. The V end was cut by 6 bases, the J end by 7 bases, with 21 bases between. This CDR3 is built from 15 residues. CDR3 region: CASSRAQGKFGGYTF. In DNA form, the CDR3 reads TGTGCCAGCAGCCGAGCCCAGGGGAAGTTTGGTGGCTACACCTTC.

This clonotype has at least ten counts. This chain uses TRBV20-1 with TRBJ2-3; 15 bases are shared with TRBD2. V trimming: 0 bases; J trimming: 4 bases; junction bases outside the gene matches: 5. Germline loops: CDR1 DFQATT, CDR2 SNEGSKA (reference sequence). The length of the CDR3 is 17 residues. The CDR3 is CSARDPRTSGGADTQYF. CDR3 DNA sequence: TGCAGTGCTAGAGACCCCCGGACTAGCGGGGGGGCAGATACGCAGTATTTT.

Here the CDR3 reads CASSPGTAFQETQYF. The CDR3 DNA sequence: TGCGCCAGCAGCCCAGGGACAGCTTTTCAAGAGACCCAGTACTTC. This chain links TRBV5-1 with TRBJ2-5; TRBD1 aligns across 7 bases. The CDR3 spans 15 residues. V dropped 4 bases and J dropped 2; count of bases not matched to a gene: 8. CDR1 is SGHRS and CDR2 is YFSETQ in the germline V gene.

This clonotype has more than one count but fewer than ten. V is TRBV18 and J is TRBJ2-2; D uncertain. The CDR3 is made up of 16 amino acids. V shed 2 bases and J shed 1 base, with 11 bases lying between them. Germline loops: CDR1 KGHSH, CDR2 LQKENI. The CDR3 region has the DNA TGTGCCAGCTCACCATCTCTCCTTAAGAACACCGGGGAGCTGTTTTTT. Translating gives CASSPSLLKNTGELFF.

This clonotype was counted only a few times. This chain links TRBV7-9 with TRBJ2-5; 10 bases are a match to TRBD2. Germline CDR1 and CDR2: SEHNR and FQNEAQ (reference sequence). The trim removed 5 bases at V and 0 bases at J, leaving 6 bases unmatched. This CDR3 is built from 16 residues. The CDR3 DNA reads as TGTGCCAGCAGCCCCGGACTAGCGGTATACCAAGAGACCCAGTACTTC. It specifies CASSPGLAVYQETQYF.

The CDR3 region is CASGGRASNSPLHF. The CDR3 coding sequence is TGTGCCAGCGGTGGTAGGGCCTCGAATTCACCCCTCCACTTT. This rearrangement joins TRBV6-2 or TRBV6-3 to TRBJ1-6; D unresolved. V was cut by 8 bases and J by 7 bases, with 15 bases left in between. The CDR3 extends over 14 amino acids. Germline V CDR1 and CDR2: MNHEY, SVGEGT.

This sequence joins TRBV9 and TRBJ2-5; perhaps TRBD2 as D (5 bases). Germline assignment: CDR1 SGDLS and CDR2 YYNGEE. V was shortened by 4 bases and J by 2 bases, with 6 bases between the two germline ends. CDR3 length: 12 residues. This chain's CDR3 is CASSRGQETQYF. CDR3 sequence (DNA): TGTGCCAGCAGCCGGGGACAAGAGACCCAGTACTTC.

The genes are TRBV15 and TRBJ1-4; no clear D. Trimming shortened V by 2 bases and J by 0 bases, and 10 bases separated the two germline ends. CDR1 LNHNV and CDR2 YYDKDF come from the germline V gene (reference sequence). This CDR3 has 16 amino acids. The CDR3 coding sequence is TGTGCCACCAGCAGAATACGACCCGCAACTAATGAAAAACTGTTTTTT. Residues: CATSRIRPATNEKLFF. Variable domain in full (rest from reference TRBV15 and TRBJ1-4): DAMVIQNPRYQVTQFGKPVTLSCSQTLNHNVMYWYQQKSSQAPKLLFHYYDKDFNNEADTPDNFQSRRPNTSFCFLDIRSPGLGDTAMYLCATSRIRPATNEKLFFGSGTQLSVL.